Listed below are T cell receptor beta chains from one sample, sequenced in a study of CD8 T cells in ankylosing spondylitis. Using its own MiXCR run on the 5' RACE reads, TCRdb lists one record per CDR3 protein. Among about 240,000 distinct CDR3 sequences, 20% to 30% were seen once, and the ten largest hold about 0.6%. The sample comprised blood, either unsorted or a sorted T cell fraction (not recorded which). All receptors come from a male donor with ankylosing spondylitis or in good health (not recorded which). The CDR3 runs from the conserved cysteine through the conserved F or W. Each record gives: D gene, V gene, J gene, clone size, CDR3 protein, CDR3 DNA. D genes are given only for firm matches. Clone size is not always given. Where it is, it says once, few, many or a class for expanded clones.

d_call: NA; v_call: TRBV20-1; j_call: TRBJ2-7; clone_size: many; cdr3_aa: CSARDPDSWSSYEQYF; cdr3_nt: TGCAGTGCTAGAGATCCGGATAGTTGGAGCTCCTACGAGCAGTACTTC
d_call: NA; v_call: TRBV7-2; j_call: TRBJ2-3; clone_size: many; cdr3_aa: CASSLGPLTDTQYF; cdr3_nt: TGTGCCAGCAGCTTAGGGCCACTCACAGATACGCAGTATTTT
d_call: NA; v_call: TRBV24-1; j_call: TRBJ2-2; clone_size: many; cdr3_aa: CATSDFGGSRLDTGELFF; cdr3_nt: TGTGCCACCAGTGATTTTGGGGGATCTCGGCTAGACACCGGGGAGCTGTTTTTT
d_call: TRBD1; v_call: TRBV27; j_call: TRBJ2-7; clone_size: NA; cdr3_aa: CASRRQGARREQYF; cdr3_nt: TGTGCCAGCAGACGACAGGGGGCAAGGCGCGAGCAGTACTTC
d_call: NA; v_call: TRBV20-1; j_call: TRBJ2-3; clone_size: NA; cdr3_aa: CSVPRGADTQYF; cdr3_nt: TGCAGTGTTCCCAGAGGGGCCGATACGCAGTATTTT
d_call: TRBD1; v_call: TRBV20-1; j_call: TRBJ1-6; clone_size: few; cdr3_aa: CSARAPGQGDNSPLHF; cdr3_nt: TGCAGTGCGAGGGCCCCTGGACAGGGAGATAATTCACCCCTCCACTTT
d_call: NA; v_call: TRBV10-3; j_call: TRBJ2-1; clone_size: NA; cdr3_aa: CATRGVGGTYNEQFF; cdr3_nt: TGTGCCACCCGCGGGGTAGGGGGCACCTACAATGAGCAGTTCTTC
d_call: TRBD1; v_call: TRBV20-1; j_call: TRBJ2-1; clone_size: many; cdr3_aa: CSAMGQVAKEVQFF; cdr3_nt: TGCAGTGCCATGGGACAGGTCGCCAAAGAGGTGCAGTTCTTC
d_call: NA; v_call: TRBV20-1; j_call: TRBJ2-2; clone_size: NA; cdr3_aa: CSARFTGSGELFF; cdr3_nt: TGCAGTGCTAGATTCACTGGCTCCGGGGAGCTGTTTTTT
d_call: NA; v_call: TRBV10-2; j_call: TRBJ2-7; clone_size: many; cdr3_aa: CASSESRTEPYF; cdr3_nt: TGCGCCAGCAGTGAGTCGAGGACAGAACCGTACTTC
d_call: NA; v_call: TRBV7-6; j_call: TRBJ2-5; clone_size: NA; cdr3_aa: CASSSDGQLQETQYF; cdr3_nt: TGTGCCAGCAGCTCCGATGGACAGTTACAAGAGACCCAGTACTTC
d_call: NA; v_call: TRBV20-1; j_call: TRBJ1-2; clone_size: NA; cdr3_aa: CSASDGSPGGYTF; cdr3_nt: TGCAGTGCATCGGACGGGAGCCCGGGTGGCTACACCTTC
d_call: TRBD2; v_call: TRBV7-2; j_call: TRBJ2-1; clone_size: many; cdr3_aa: CASTGLEDEQFF; cdr3_nt: TGTGCCAGCACAGGACTAGAGGATGAGCAGTTCTTC
d_call: NA; v_call: TRBV9; j_call: TRBJ2-6; clone_size: NA; cdr3_aa: CASSIRGRANVLTF; cdr3_nt: TGTGCCAGCAGCATCCGGGGTAGGGCCAACGTCCTGACTTTC
d_call: TRBD2; v_call: TRBV11-2; j_call: TRBJ2-3; clone_size: few; cdr3_aa: CASSLRGAGPDTQYF; cdr3_nt: TGTGCCAGCAGCTTAAGAGGAGCGGGGCCAGATACGCAGTATTTT
d_call: TRBD1; v_call: TRBV6-5; j_call: TRBJ2-5; clone_size: few; cdr3_aa: CASSWQGVGETQYF; cdr3_nt: TGTGCCAGCAGTTGGCAGGGGGTTGGGGAGACCCAGTACTTC
d_call: NA; v_call: TRBV12-5; j_call: TRBJ1-1; clone_size: NA; cdr3_aa: CASGLAPIGGLRNTEAFF; cdr3_nt: TGTGCTAGTGGTTTGGCCCCGATCGGAGGGCTGAGGAACACTGAAGCTTTCTTT
d_call: TRBD2; v_call: TRBV29-1; j_call: TRBJ2-3; clone_size: NA; cdr3_aa: CSSGTDRTDTQYF; cdr3_nt: TGCAGCAGCGGGACCGACCGCACAGATACGCAGTATTTT
d_call: NA; v_call: TRBV19; j_call: TRBJ1-2; clone_size: NA; cdr3_aa: CASVGSGYGYTF; cdr3_nt: TGTGCCAGTGTGGGCAGCGGCTATGGCTACACCTTC
d_call: NA; v_call: TRBV7-3; j_call: TRBJ1-6; clone_size: once; cdr3_aa: CASSLTIGPNSPLHF; cdr3_nt: TGTGCCAGCAGCTTAACGATAGGGCCCAATTCACCCCTCCACTTT
d_call: NA; v_call: TRBV12-2; j_call: TRBJ1-6; clone_size: NA; cdr3_aa: CASRPRVGRGSPLHF; cdr3_nt: NA
d_call: NA; v_call: TRBV5-5; j_call: TRBJ2-7; clone_size: few; cdr3_aa: CASSLSASYEQYF; cdr3_nt: TGTGCCAGCAGCTTGTCCGCCTCCTACGAGCAGTACTTC
d_call: NA; v_call: TRBV10-3; j_call: TRBJ2-7; clone_size: few; cdr3_aa: CAISRTDSYEQYF; cdr3_nt: TGTGCCATCAGTAGGACAGACTCCTACGAGCAGTACTTC
d_call: NA; v_call: TRBV10-2; j_call: TRBJ1-5; clone_size: many; cdr3_aa: CASSEGLGQPQHF; cdr3_nt: TGCGCCAGCAGTGAGGGTTTAGGACAGCCCCAGCATTTT
d_call: NA; v_call: TRBV10-3; j_call: TRBJ2-3; clone_size: few; cdr3_aa: CAVGTAPNTQYF; cdr3_nt: TGTGCCGTAGGGACCGCCCCAAATACGCAGTATTTT